Described below is a single TCR beta chain sequence and its context. Germline CDR1 SNHLY, CDR2 FYNNEI. The CDR3 loop spans 16 amino acids. Losses at the gene ends were 8 bases for V and 0 bases for J; bases not matched to a gene: 5. Treatment meaning: around 19 received Ad26.COV2.S at low or high dose, single or two shots; about 5 received placebo; per-sample allocation not given. It was on day 63 after the first vaccine or placebo injection that samples were taken. The record originates from a study of Ad26.COV2.S vaccination and SARS-CoV-2 variants. Assay used: immunoSEQ multiplex PCR; TCRdb lists only in-frame clones, some missing. In the table there are hundreds of thousands of clones, around 86% of which are singletons.

The TCR originated in a person aged 18-60 years who received the Ad26.COV2.S COVID-19 vaccine or a placebo. The rearrangement uses TRBV2 and TRBJ2-4; 12 positions match TRBD2. The sequencing here drew on peripheral blood, taken in a trial of Ad26.COV2.S vaccine versus placebo. The CDR3 reads CASWTSGEIAKNIQYF. The CDR3 bases are TGTGCCAGCTGGACTAGCGGGGAGATAGCCAAAAACATTCAGTACTTC.